The 26 T cell receptor beta chains below were found in one sample sequenced in a study of blood T cell repertoires in COVID-19. TCRdb's table, derived via immunoSEQ multiplex PCR, lists solely in-frame clones and lacks some. Of about 150,000 clones listed, about 80% are singletons. Sequenced material: peripheral blood. The origin of the receptors is a woman aged 55-69 years with acute or convalescent COVID-19.

This chain links TRBV15 with TRBJ1-4, with 10 bases identical to TRBD1. Looked up from germline, CDR1 is LNHNV and CDR2 is YYDKDF (reference sequence). This CDR3 has 16 residues. With V trimmed by 0 bases and J by 5 bases, 3 bases remained unmatched. The CDR3 is CATSRDQGQGNEKLFF. CDR3 nucleotide sequence: TGTGCCACCAGCAGAGATCAGGGACAGGGGAATGAAAAACTGTTTTTT.

A word on this clone: At one of its ends the junction is not consistent with the germline gene, which may arise from a read error. The V call is TRBV7-2, the J call TRBJ2-7; the match to TRBD1 covers 8 bases. The CDR3 runs 13 residues. Per the germline V gene, CDR1 is SGHTA and CDR2 is FQGNSA. This CDR3 reads CASSFIVGQGCHF. In DNA, the CDR3 is TGTGCCAGCAGCTTCATCGTCGGACAGGGTTGTCACTTC.

This sequence joins TRBV3-1 (or the pseudogene TRBV3-2) and TRBJ2-2; perhaps TRBD2 as D (6 bases). The length of the CDR3 is 13 residues. The germline V and J ends were trimmed by 11 bases and 6 bases, with 16 bases remaining between them. CDR1 and CDR2 from the germline V gene are LGHDT and YNNKEL (reference sequence). In nucleotides, the CDR3 is TGTGCCGCCCGGGACTCAGCGTCCGGGGAGCTGTTTTTT. This gives the protein CAARDSASGELFF.

The V call is TRBV19, the J call TRBJ2-2; maybe TRBD1 (5 bases). The CDR3 is made up of 14 amino acids. Trimming cost V 3 bases and J 6 bases, with 11 bases left between them. The germline CDR1 and CDR2 sequences are LNHDA and SQIVND (reference sequence). In nucleotides, the CDR3 is TGTGCCAGTAGTATCCTTCAGGGCCCCGGGGAGCTGTTTTTT. Translation gives CASSILQGPGELFF.

The chain links TRBV19 to TRBJ1-2; D is uncertain. V lost 6 bases, J lost 5 bases, and 16 bases lay in between. This CDR3 comprises 14 residues. CDR1 LNHDA and CDR2 SQIVND come from the germline V gene (reference sequence). The CDR3 protein is CASRGVGQSYGYTF. The CDR3 DNA follows: TGTGCCAGTAGGGGAGTTGGGCAAAGTTATGGCTACACCTTC.

This chain joins TRBV5-1 and TRBJ1-4; no clear D. The CDR3 totals 15 residues. Germline assignment: CDR1 SGHRS and CDR2 YFSETQ. V lost 4 bases and J lost 0, with 10 bases in between. The CDR3 DNA sequence: TGCGCCAGCAGCAACCGACGGGCAACTAATGAAAAACTGTTTTTT. Translating it yields CASSNRRATNEKLFF.

The chain has TRBV5-1 and TRBJ1-6; 8 positions match TRBD1. Germline V lookup: CDR1 SGHRS, CDR2 YFSETQ. This CDR3 spans 15 amino acids. Trimming took 4 bases from V and 7 from J; bases not matched to a gene: 7. The CDR3 DNA is TGCGCCAGCAGCCCCCGGACAGGGTTGAATTCACCCCTCCACTTT. Translated, it gives CASSPRTGLNSPLHF.

The genes are TRBV5-1 and TRBJ1-1; weak D call: TRBD1 (6 bases). The ends were cut back, 4 bases at V and 2 bases at J, with 21 bases in the middle. Per germline, CDR1 SGHRS and CDR2 YFSETQ. The CDR3 covers 17 residues. DNA for the CDR3: TGCGCCAGCAGCGCGAGGACAGTGACTGATACTAACACTGAAGCTTTCTTT. Translated: CASSARTVTDTNTEAFF.

This chain connects TRBV2 to TRBJ1-1; D ambiguous. V was cut by 6 bases and J by 11 bases, with 25 bases left in between. The CDR3 has 15 residues. Germline lookup yields CDR1 SNHLY and CDR2 FYNNEI. CDR3 loop: CASREEGQPSHSAFF. CDR3 coding DNA: TGTGCCAGCAGGGAGGAGGGCCAACCCTCCCATTCGGCTTTCTTT.

The gene calls are TRBV7-9 and TRBJ2-2; 7 nucleotides align to TRBD2. Germline V lookup: CDR1 SEHNR, CDR2 FQNEAQ (reference sequence). J lost 5 bases, V lost 3 bases, and 0 bases had no gene match. The CDR3 sequence is 13 residues long. The CDR3, as DNA: TGTGCCAGCAGCTTCGGGAGGACCGGGGAGCTGTTTTTT. This codes for CASSFGRTGELFF.

The chain recombines TRBV2 with TRBJ2-7; 9 bases fit TRBD1. CDR3 size: 14 residues. The germline CDR1 and CDR2 sequences are SNHLY and FYNNEI. Germline trimming cut 7 bases from V and 5 bases from J; bases unmatched to any gene: 9. The CDR3 loop reads CASIYRDRVDEQYF. Here the CDR3 DNA reads TGTGCCAGCATATACCGGGACAGGGTCGACGAGCAGTACTTC.

The chain joins TRBV9 to TRBJ1-1; 9 nucleotides match TRBD1. J lost 5 bases, V lost 0 bases, and 11 bases had no gene match. The CDR3 is 17 residues long. CDR1 SGDLS and CDR2 YYNGEE come from the germline V gene. The CDR3 nucleotides are TGTGCCAGCAGCGTAGCTTCGTCCGGGACAGGGCGGACTGAAGCTTTCTTT. Translating gives CASSVASSGTGRTEAFF.

A few counts support this clone. The chain has TRBV10-1 and TRBJ1-6, with TRBD1 matching over 9 bases. Trimming at V came to 2 bases and at J to 8 bases, leaving 1 base not matched to a gene. Germline values: CDR1 WNHNN, CDR2 SYGVQD (reference sequence). This CDR3 comprises 14 residues. In DNA form, the CDR3 reads TGCGCCAGCAGTGAGGGGGACAGGGATTCACCCCTCCACTTT. It codes for CASSEGDRDSPLHF.

The CDR3 DNA reads TGTGCCAGTAGTATAGACGTCGGGGAGATCGGCACTGAAGCTTTCTTT. Protein product: CASSIDVGEIGTEAFF. V is TRBV19 and J is TRBJ1-1; D is undetermined. The V gene lost 0 bases and the J gene lost 4 bases, with 15 bases spanning the gap. Germline V gives CDR1 LNHDA, CDR2 SQIVND (reference sequence). The CDR3 contains 16 residues.

This chain links TRBV7-2 with TRBJ1-3; tentative D call: TRBD1 (5 bases). The germline V and J ends were trimmed by 6 bases and 1 base, with 13 bases remaining between them. Per germline, CDR1 SGHTA and CDR2 FQGNSA. The CDR3 extends over 15 amino acids. CDR3 residues: CASSRDFGSGNTIYF. CDR3 bases: TGTGCCAGCAGTCGGGACTTCGGGTCTGGAAACACCATATATTTT.

The chain is built from TRBV3-1 (or the pseudogene TRBV3-2) and TRBJ1-6; 8 bases map to TRBD1. CDR1 LGHDT and CDR2 YNNKEL come from the germline V gene (reference sequence). CDR3 size: 15 residues. Trimming removed 4 bases from V and 9 bases from J; junction bases left unmatched: 8. CDR3 region: CASSPDRGNFSPLHF. DNA of the CDR3: TGTGCCAGCAGCCCTGACAGGGGTAATTTTTCACCCCTCCACTTT.

The chain links TRBV18 to TRBJ1-1; 7 bases match TRBD1. J lost 1 base, V lost 3 bases, and 8 bases had no gene match. The CDR3 runs to 16 residues. CDR1 and CDR2 (germline): KGHSH, LQKENI. The CDR3, as DNA: TGTGCCAGCTCACCCCCCGGGACAGCGCCGAACACTGAAGCTTTCTTT. It is translated as CASSPPGTAPNTEAFF.

V gene TRBV14 combines with J gene TRBJ1-4; D is undetermined. The CDR3 has 13 amino acids. V was trimmed by 1 base and J by 11 bases, leaving 11 bases between them. Germline V gene data show CDR1 as SGHDN and CDR2 as FVKESK. In DNA, the CDR3 is TGTGCCAGCAGCCAAGCCGTCGGGTGGAAACTGTTTTTT. The encoded protein is CASSQAVGWKLFF.

V gene TRBV11-2 combines with J gene TRBJ1-5, with 9 bases that match TRBD1. CDR3 length: 16 amino acids. With V trimmed by 5 bases and J by 1 base, 6 bases remained unmatched. Germline lookup yields CDR1 SGHAT and CDR2 FQNNGV. This CDR3 reads CASSLGGTGSNQPQHF. The CDR3 nucleotides read TGTGCCAGCAGCCTGGGGGGGACAGGGAGCAATCAGCCCCAGCATTTT.

The J gene is TRBJ1-1, the V gene TRBV15; 9 bases map to TRBD1. The length of the CDR3 is 15 residues. Germline V gene lookup returns CDR1 LNHNV and CDR2 YYDKDF (reference sequence). Germline trimming cut 1 base from V and 10 bases from J; bases unmatched to any gene: 10. DNA of the CDR3: TGTGCCACCAGCAGAGCACGGGACAGGGCTGCTCGAGCTTTCTTT. Encoded protein: CATSRARDRAARAFF.

The chain has TRBV18 and TRBJ1-3, with D perhaps matching TRBD1 (5 bases). The CDR3 is 16 amino acids. Germline loops: CDR1 KGHSH, CDR2 LQKENI. Trimming cost V 3 bases and J 0 bases, with 12 bases left between them. In DNA form, the CDR3 reads TGTGCCAGCTCACCCGGCCGGCAGGGCTCTGGAAACACCATATATTTT. Translated, it gives CASSPGRQGSGNTIYF.

The chain combines TRBV28 with TRBJ2-7, with 8 bases fitting TRBD1. V was pared by 3 bases and J by 1 base, with 2 bases of the junction left unmatched. In germline, CDR1 is MDHEN, CDR2 SYDVKM. The CDR3 runs 14 residues. CDR3 loop: CASSFGDRSYEQYV. The CDR3 DNA is TGTGCCAGCAGTTTTGGGGACAGGTCCTACGAGCAGTACGTC.

The chain employs TRBV6-5 and TRBJ1-1, with no clear D. The CDR3 covers 15 residues. Germline V gene sequence: CDR1 MNHEY, CDR2 SVGAGI. Trimming removed 4 bases at V and 0 bases at J, with 12 bases between. CDR3 in amino acids: CASSSRTAMNTEAFF. For the CDR3, the DNA is TGTGCCAGCAGTTCCCGGACTGCCATGAACACTGAAGCTTTCTTT.

The chain is built from TRBV28 and TRBJ1-1; a possible D gene is TRBD1 (5 bases). The CDR3 loop spans 11 amino acids. Trimming left V 7 bases short and J 9 bases short, with 12 bases between. Germline loops: CDR1 MDHEN, CDR2 SYDVKM. CDR3 nucleotide sequence: TGTGCCAGCACCATGGGGCTGAAAGCTTTCTTT. Its translation is CASTMGLKAFF.

CDR3 bases: TGTGCCAGCAGTAGGGACTCAGCGCTTCAGCCCCAGCATTTT. Translated, it gives CASSRDSALQPQHF. V gene TRBV6-5 combines with J gene TRBJ1-5; D is perhaps TRBD1 (5 bases). The germline V gene encodes CDR1 MNHEY and CDR2 SVGAGI. V was clipped by 5 bases and J by 6 bases, with 14 bases between them. CDR3 length: 14 amino acids.

This chain joins TRBV19 and TRBJ1-1; 8 positions match TRBD1. The J segment lost 4 bases and the V segment lost 3 bases, leaving 10 bases of the junction unmatched. The germline CDR1 and CDR2 sequences are LNHDA and SQIVND (reference sequence). The CDR3 sequence is 16 residues long. DNA of the CDR3: TGTGCCAGTAGTATCCAGCTCCGTACAGGGGGCACTGAAGCTTTCTTT. It encodes CASSIQLRTGGTEAFF.